The 4 T cell receptor beta chains given below trace back to one sample, sequenced in a study of regulatory T cells in long-lasting Graves disease (dated by TCRdb to 2020 to 2022). Receptor libraries were prepared by multiplex PCR. Sequencing was performed on an Illumina HiSeq 4000. To build TCR beta libraries, CDR3 regions were amplified by Arm-PCR using iRepertoire HTBI primers. Starting from the raw public reads, TCRdb applied fastp trimming at Q25, assembled clones with MiXCR and retained in-frame beta chains. Every distinct CDR3 protein forms one entry, paired with its most common genes and DNA. The sample has approximately 690,000 distinct CDR3 sequences on record, 30% of them singletons. Together, the top ten hold about 42% of the sample. The time point label here, explained by the study, means: persistent/refractory GD, antithyroid drugs over 5 years with positive TRAb. For both TCR sequencing and RNA sequencing, RNA was extracted from PBMCs in TRIzol.

The source material was peripheral blood mononuclear cells (PBMCs), sampled when the disease was refractory, from a patient treated with antithyroid drugs. The receptors shown here come from a female donor with Graves disease.

In its sample, this clonotype was seen many times. The rearrangement uses TRBV12-3 or TRBV12-4 and TRBJ1-1, with 7 positions matching TRBD1. The CDR3 is 11 residues long. V dropped 5 bases and J dropped 6; count of bases not matched to a gene: 0. Here the CDR3 reads CASSQGAEAFF. The CDR3 nucleotides read TGTGCCAGCAGTCAGGGGGCTGAAGCTTTCTTT.

This clonotype was seen a few times. The V gene is TRBV6-1, the J gene TRBJ2-7; possible D gene TRBD1, 6 bases. The CDR3 length is 15 residues. V was cut by 6 bases and J by 0 bases, with 15 bases left in between. The germline V gene encodes CDR1 MNHNS and CDR2 SASEGT. The CDR3, as DNA: TGTGCCAGCAGACCCGAGGGGGAGCGCTCCTACGAGCAGTACTTC. Translating gives CASRPEGERSYEQYF.

This clonotype occurred a few times. V usage is TRBV29-1 and J usage is TRBJ1-1; D uncertain. The CDR3 has 13 amino acids. V lost 6 bases, J lost 2 bases, and 13 bases lay in between. CDR1 is SQVTM and CDR2 is ANQGSEA in the germline V gene. CDR3 DNA: TGCAGCGTCGTAAAGGCGGGTAACACTGAAGCTTTCTTT. Protein product: CSVVKAGNTEAFF.

The chain couples TRBV30 to TRBJ1-4; the D gene is possibly TRBD1 (5 bases). CDR3 size: 13 residues. Germline-derived CDR1 and CDR2 are GTSNPN and SVGIG (reference sequence). Trimming stripped 7 bases from V and 0 bases from J, with 9 bases between. The CDR3, as DNA: TGTGCCTCCGGGGGTTCAACTAATGAAAAACTGTTTTTT. Amino acid sequence: CASGGSTNEKLFF.